The clone carrying this TCR beta chain has a count of ten or more. The antigen is unknown. One entry per CDR3 protein results from TCRdb running MiXCR on the reads. Of approximately 1,000,000 distinct CDR3 sequences in the sample, 31% were seen once. Losses at the gene ends were 3 bases for V and 5 bases for J; bases not matched to a gene: 7. The length of the CDR3 is 15 residues. This record comes from a study of T cell repertoires in cytomegalovirus infection. Study background: In the study, CMV epitopes included recently identified HLA-C-restricted and well-studied HLA-B-restricted ones. Study-wide findings and caveats: Predominance within the ex vivo response was attributable to HLA-C-restricted CMV-specific TCR beta clonotypes.

The chain recombines TRBV12-3 or TRBV12-4 with TRBJ2-1; TRBD2 matches 7 bases. The TCR was taken from a human donor in good health (CMV status not recorded). Some clones in this sample may be carry-over from other donors' samples. The sequences come from cultured CD8+ T cells from PBMCs, collected from culture after CMV antigen stimulation. CDR3 DNA sequence: TGTGCCAGCAGTTTTAGACTAGCTGGGGACAATGAGCAGTTCTTC. Protein product: CASSFRLAGDNEQFF.